This T cell receptor (beta chain) was found in a study of blood T cells in healthy people across ages. Primed by a sample-barcoded 5' primer and a J-beta primer mix, a second PCR proceeded for 7 to 11 cycles. TCRdb reprocessed the 5' RACE reads with MiXCR, giving one entry per CDR3 protein. The data contain about 840,000 distinct CDR3 sequences, about 27% of them singletons. CDR1 is MDHEN and CDR2 is SYDVKM in the germline V gene. Unmatched junction bases numbered 12, after V lost 5 bases and J lost 2 bases. The CDR3 length is 16 residues. In addition, the sample was reused for a study of T cells of mothers and their children. That work states: Each child contributed around 3 million TCR beta CDR3 reads, while each mother contributed over 9.5 million.

Sample: blood. The clonotype comes from a woman aged 40-49 years in good health. The chain is built from TRBV28 and TRBJ2-7, with 7 nucleotides matching TRBD1. For the CDR3, the DNA is TGTGCCAGCAGTCCCCCCGGGACAGAAGTCGCCTACGAGCAGTACTTC. Protein: CASSPPGTEVAYEQYF. Drawing the rest from reference TRBV28 and TRBJ2-7, the complete variable domain is DVKVTQSSRYLVKRTGEKVFLECVQDMDHENMFWYRQDPGLGLRLIYFSYDVKMKEKGDIPEGYSVSREKKERFSLILESASTNQTSMYLCASSPPGTEVAYEQYFGPGTRLTVT.